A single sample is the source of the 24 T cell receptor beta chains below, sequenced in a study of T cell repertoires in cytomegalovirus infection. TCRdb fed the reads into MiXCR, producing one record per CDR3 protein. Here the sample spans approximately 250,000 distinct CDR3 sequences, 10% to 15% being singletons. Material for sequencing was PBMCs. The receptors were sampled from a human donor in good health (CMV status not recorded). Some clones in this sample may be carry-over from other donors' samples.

CDR3 sequence (DNA): TGTGCCAGCAGTGATAAAACTTCCTACAATGAGCAGTTCTTC. This encodes CASSDKTSYNEQFF. The chain is built from TRBV2 and TRBJ2-1; D is undetermined. V was shortened by 3 bases and J by 1 base, with 7 bases between the two germline ends. The germline CDR1 and CDR2 sequences are SNHLY and FYNNEI. The CDR3 is made up of 14 amino acids.

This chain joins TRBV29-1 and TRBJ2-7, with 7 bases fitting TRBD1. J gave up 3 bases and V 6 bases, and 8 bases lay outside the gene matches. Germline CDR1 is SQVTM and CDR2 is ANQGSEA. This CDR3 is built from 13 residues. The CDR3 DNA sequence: TGCAGCGTCGAGGGGGACAGCCACTACGAGCAGTACTTC. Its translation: CSVEGDSHYEQYF.

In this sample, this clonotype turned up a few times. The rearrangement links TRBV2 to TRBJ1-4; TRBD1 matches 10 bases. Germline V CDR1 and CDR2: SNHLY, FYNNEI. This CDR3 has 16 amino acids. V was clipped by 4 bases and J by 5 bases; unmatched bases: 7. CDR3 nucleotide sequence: TGTGCCAGCAGTGGACAGGGGGCGGCCCTAAATGAAAAACTGTTTTTT. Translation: CASSGQGAALNEKLFF.

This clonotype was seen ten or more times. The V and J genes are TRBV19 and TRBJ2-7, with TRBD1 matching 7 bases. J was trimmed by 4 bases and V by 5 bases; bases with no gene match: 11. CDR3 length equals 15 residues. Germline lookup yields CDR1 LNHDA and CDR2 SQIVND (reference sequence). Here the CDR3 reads CASSGRDSRVYEQYF. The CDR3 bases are TGTGCCAGTAGTGGCCGGGACAGTAGAGTTTACGAGCAGTACTTC.

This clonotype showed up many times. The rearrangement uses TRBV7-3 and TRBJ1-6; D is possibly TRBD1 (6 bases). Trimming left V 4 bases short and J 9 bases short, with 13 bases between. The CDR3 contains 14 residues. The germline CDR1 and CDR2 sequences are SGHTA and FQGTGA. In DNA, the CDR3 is TGTGCCAGCAGCTCCGACAGGTTTAGTTCACCCCTCCACTTT. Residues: CASSSDRFSSPLHF.

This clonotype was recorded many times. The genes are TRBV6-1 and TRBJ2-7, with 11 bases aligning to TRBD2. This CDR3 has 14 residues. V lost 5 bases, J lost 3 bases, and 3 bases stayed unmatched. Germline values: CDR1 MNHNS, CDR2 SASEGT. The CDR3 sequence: CASSTGTSGYEQYF. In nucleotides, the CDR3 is TGTGCCAGCAGTACCGGGACTAGCGGCTACGAGCAGTACTTC.

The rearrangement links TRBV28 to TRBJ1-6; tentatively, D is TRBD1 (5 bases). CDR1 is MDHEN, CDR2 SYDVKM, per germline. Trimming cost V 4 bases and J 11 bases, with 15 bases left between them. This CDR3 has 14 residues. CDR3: CASSSTRGRAPLHF. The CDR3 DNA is TGTGCCAGCAGTTCCACCCGGGGCAGGGCACCCCTCCACTTT. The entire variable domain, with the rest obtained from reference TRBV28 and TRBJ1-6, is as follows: DVKVTQSSRYLVKRTGEKVFLECVQDMDHENMFWYRQDPGLGLRLIYFSYDVKMKEKGDIPEGYSVSREKKERFSLILESASTNQTSMYLCASSSTRGRAPLHFGNGTRLTVT.

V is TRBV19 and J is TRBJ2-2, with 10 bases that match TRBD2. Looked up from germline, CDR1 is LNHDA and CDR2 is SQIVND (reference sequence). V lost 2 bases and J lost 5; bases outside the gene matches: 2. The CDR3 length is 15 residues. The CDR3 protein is CASSILAGETGELFF. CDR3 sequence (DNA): TGTGCCAGTAGTATACTAGCGGGAGAAACCGGGGAGCTGTTTTTT.

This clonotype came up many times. DNA of the CDR3: TGCGCCAGCAGCCCGGGGGGTGGGACTCCTGTGACCGGGGAGCTGTTTTTT. Its protein is CASSPGGGTPVTGELFF. The rearrangement links TRBV4-3 to TRBJ2-2; 7 bases match TRBD2. The CDR3 loop spans 17 amino acids. Trimming cost V 4 bases and J 5 bases; bases outside gene matches: 13. Germline V gene lookup returns CDR1 LGHNA and CDR2 YSLEER.

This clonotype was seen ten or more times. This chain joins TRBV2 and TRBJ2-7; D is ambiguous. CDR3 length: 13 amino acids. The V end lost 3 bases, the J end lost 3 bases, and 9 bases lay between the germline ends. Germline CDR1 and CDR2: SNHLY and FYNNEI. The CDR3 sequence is CASSDNRDYEQYF. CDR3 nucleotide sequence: TGTGCCAGCAGTGATAATAGGGACTACGAGCAGTACTTC.

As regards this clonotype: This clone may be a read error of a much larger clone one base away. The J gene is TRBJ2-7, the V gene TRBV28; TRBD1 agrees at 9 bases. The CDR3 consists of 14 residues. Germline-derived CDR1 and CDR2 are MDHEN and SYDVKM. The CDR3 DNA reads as TGTGCCAGCAGACGGGGGACAGGGTTGTTCGAGCTGTACTTC. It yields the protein CASRRGTGLFELYF. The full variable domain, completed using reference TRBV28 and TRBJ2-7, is DVKVTQSSRYLVKRTGEKVFLECVQDMDHENMFWYRQDPGLGLRLIYFSYDVKMKEKGDIPEGYSVSREKKERFSLILESASTNQTSMYLCASRRGTGLFELYFGPGTRLTVT.

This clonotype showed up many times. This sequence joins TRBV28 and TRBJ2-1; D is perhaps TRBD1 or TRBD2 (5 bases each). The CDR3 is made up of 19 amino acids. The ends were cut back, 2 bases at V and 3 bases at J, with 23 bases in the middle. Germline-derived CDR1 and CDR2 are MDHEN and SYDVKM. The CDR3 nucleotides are TGTGCCAGCAGTTTACGGGTTCCTCAGAAGGGGAGAAGCTACAATGAGCAGTTCTTC. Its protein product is CASSLRVPQKGRSYNEQFF.

CDR3 residues: CASSIGAGGRGETQYF. CDR3 DNA sequence: TGTGCCAGTAGTATAGGAGCGGGAGGCCGGGGAGAGACCCAGTACTTC. The V and J genes are TRBV19 and TRBJ2-5, with TRBD2 identical over 9 bases. The CDR3 length is 16 residues. J lost 4 bases, V lost 1 base, and 7 bases had no gene match. CDR1 is LNHDA, CDR2 SQIVND, per germline (reference sequence).

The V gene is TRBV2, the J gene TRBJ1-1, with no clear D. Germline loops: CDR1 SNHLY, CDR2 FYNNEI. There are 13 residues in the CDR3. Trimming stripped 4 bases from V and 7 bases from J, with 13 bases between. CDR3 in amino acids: CASSVGGPIEAFF. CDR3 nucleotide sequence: TGTGCCAGCAGTGTGGGAGGACCCATTGAAGCTTTCTTT.

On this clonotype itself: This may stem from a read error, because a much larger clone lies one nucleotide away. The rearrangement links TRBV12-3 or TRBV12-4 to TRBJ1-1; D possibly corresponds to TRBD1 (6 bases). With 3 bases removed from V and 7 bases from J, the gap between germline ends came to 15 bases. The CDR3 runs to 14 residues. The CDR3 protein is CASSFSGADIEAFF. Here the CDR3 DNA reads TGTGCCAGCAGTTTCTCAGGGGCGGACATTGAAGCTTTCTTT.

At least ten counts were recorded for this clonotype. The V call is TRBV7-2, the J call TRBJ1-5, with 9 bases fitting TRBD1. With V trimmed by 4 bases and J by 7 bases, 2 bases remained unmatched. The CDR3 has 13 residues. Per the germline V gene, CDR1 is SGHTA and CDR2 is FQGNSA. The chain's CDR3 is CASSWTGEQPQHF. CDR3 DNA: TGTGCCAGCAGCTGGACAGGGGAACAGCCCCAGCATTTT. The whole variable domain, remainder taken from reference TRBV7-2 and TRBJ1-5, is GAGVSQSPSNKVTEKGKDVELRCDPISGHTALYWYRQSLGQGLEFLIYFQGNSAPDKSGLPSDRFSAERTGGSVSTLTIQRTQQEDSAVYLCASSWTGEQPQHFGDGTRLSIL.

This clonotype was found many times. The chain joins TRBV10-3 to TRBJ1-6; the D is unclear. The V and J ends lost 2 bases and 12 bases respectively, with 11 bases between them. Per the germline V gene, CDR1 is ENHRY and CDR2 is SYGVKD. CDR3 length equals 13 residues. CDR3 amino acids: CAISEPSSVPLHF. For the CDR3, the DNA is TGTGCCATCAGTGAGCCGTCCTCGGTACCCCTCCACTTT.

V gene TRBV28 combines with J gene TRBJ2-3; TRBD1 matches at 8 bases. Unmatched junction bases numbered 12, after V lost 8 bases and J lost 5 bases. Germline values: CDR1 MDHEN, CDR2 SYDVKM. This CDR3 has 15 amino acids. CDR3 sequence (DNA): TGTGCCAGCGGGCACTCAGGGGGCGCGAGAGATACGCAGTATTTT. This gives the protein CASGHSGGARDTQYF.

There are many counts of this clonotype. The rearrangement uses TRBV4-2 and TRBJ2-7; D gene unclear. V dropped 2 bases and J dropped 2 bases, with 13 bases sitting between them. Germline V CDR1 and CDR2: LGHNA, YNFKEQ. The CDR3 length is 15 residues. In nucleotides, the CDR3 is TGTGCCAGCAGCCAAACTCCGGGCCTACCCTACGAGCAGTACTTC. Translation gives CASSQTPGLPYEQYF.

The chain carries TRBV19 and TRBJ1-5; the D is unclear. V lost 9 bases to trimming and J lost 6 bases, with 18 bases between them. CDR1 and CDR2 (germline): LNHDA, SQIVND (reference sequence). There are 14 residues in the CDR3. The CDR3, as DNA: TGTGCCAGCAATACTCGGGGTCCTAGTCAGCCCCAGCATTTT. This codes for CASNTRGPSQPQHF.

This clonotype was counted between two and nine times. The CDR3 coding sequence is TGCAGCGTTGAAGGGGGGTCGGCGGCGGCTTTCTTT. Amino acid sequence: CSVEGGSAAAFF. The chain recombines TRBV29-1 with TRBJ1-1; D perhaps matches TRBD1 (5 bases). The germline V gene has CDR1 SQVTM and CDR2 ANQGSEA. The V and J ends lost 1 base and 11 bases respectively, with 14 bases between them. This CDR3 has 12 amino acids.

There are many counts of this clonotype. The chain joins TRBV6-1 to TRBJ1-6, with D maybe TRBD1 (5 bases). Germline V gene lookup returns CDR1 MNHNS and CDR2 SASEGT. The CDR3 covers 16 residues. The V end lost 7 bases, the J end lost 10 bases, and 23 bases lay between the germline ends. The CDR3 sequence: CASTNYDLVKGSPLHF. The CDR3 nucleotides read TGTGCCAGCACCAATTACGACCTAGTAAAGGGGTCACCCCTCCACTTT.

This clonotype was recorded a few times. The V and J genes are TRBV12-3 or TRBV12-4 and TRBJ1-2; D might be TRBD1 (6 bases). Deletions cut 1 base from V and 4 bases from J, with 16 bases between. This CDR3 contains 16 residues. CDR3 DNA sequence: TGTGCCAGCAGTTTAGACAGGGAAATCCCCTTCTATGGCTACACCTTC. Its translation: CASSLDREIPFYGYTF.

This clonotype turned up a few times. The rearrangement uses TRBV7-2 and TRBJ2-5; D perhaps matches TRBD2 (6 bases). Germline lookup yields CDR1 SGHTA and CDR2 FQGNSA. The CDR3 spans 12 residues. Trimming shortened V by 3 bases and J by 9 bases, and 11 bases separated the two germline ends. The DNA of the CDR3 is TGTGCCAGCAGCTTTCCTGGAGGGGCCCAGTACTTC. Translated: CASSFPGGAQYF.